This T cell receptor beta chain was sequenced for a study of human T cells and chemical hapten exposure. The authors' processing: From approximately 20,000 to 700,000 TCRs were found per sample, with a median of 95,638. TCRdb re-called the RACE reads through MiXCR, storing one row per CDR3 protein. The V and J calls, along with clone size, are taken from TCRdb and not from the paper's own processing. Here the sample spans 95,000 or so distinct CDR3 sequences, 9.5% to 12% being singletons. Per the germline V gene, CDR1 is DFQATT and CDR2 is SNEGSKA (reference sequence). With 3 bases clipped from V and 1 base from J, the junction kept 16 bases outside the gene matches. The CDR3 extends over 19 amino acids. At least ten counts were recorded for this clonotype. The time point denotes: patch test 2, 6 weeks after DPC sensitization. Treatment of the sample: therapeutic diphenylcyclopropenone sensitization with weekly scalp DPC.

The rearrangement links TRBV20-1 to TRBJ2-5, with TRBD2 matching 11 bases. The TCR was taken from a woman aged 40 to 55 with alopecia areata. Some clones in this sample may be carry-over from other donors' samples. This sample comprised whole blood, obtained in connection with sensitization to the hapten diphenylcyclopropenone (DPC). The CDR3 region is CSARLAGGRLEGSQETQYF. The CDR3 DNA reads as TGCAGTGCTAGGCTAGCGGGGGGCCGCCTGGAGGGGAGCCAAGAGACCCAGTACTTC.